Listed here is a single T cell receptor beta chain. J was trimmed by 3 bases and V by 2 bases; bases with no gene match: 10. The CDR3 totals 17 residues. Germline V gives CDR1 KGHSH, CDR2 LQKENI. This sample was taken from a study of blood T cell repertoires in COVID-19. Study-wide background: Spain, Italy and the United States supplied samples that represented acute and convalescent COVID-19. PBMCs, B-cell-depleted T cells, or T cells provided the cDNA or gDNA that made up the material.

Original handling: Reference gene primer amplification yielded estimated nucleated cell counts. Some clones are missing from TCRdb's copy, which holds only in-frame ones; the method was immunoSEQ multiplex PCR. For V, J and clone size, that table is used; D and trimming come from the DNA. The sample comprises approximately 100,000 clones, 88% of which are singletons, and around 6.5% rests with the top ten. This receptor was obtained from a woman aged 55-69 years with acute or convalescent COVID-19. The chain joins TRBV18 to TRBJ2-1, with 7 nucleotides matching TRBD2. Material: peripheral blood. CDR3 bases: TGTGCCAGCTCACCATCGGGGCGGGAGATGCGCTACAATGAGCAGTTCTTC. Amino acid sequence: CASSPSGREMRYNEQFF.